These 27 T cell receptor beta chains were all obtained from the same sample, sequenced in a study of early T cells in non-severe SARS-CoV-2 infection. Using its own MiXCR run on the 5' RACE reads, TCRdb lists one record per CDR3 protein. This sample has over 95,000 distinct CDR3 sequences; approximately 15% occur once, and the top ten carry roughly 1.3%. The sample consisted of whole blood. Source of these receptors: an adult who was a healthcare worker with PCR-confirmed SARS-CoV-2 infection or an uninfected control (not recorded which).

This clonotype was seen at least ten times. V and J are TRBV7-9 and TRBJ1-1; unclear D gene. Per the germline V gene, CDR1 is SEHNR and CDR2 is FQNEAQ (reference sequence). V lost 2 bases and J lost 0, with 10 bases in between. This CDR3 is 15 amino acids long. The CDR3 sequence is CASSLQGLMNTEAFF. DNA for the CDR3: TGTGCCAGCAGCTTACAAGGACTCATGAACACTGAAGCTTTCTTT.

DNA of the CDR3: TGTGCCAGCACTCCCCAACTAGACAATGAGCAGTTCTTC. Protein: CASTPQLDNEQFF. The chain is built from TRBV28 and TRBJ2-1; D might be TRBD2 (5 bases). The CDR3 loop spans 13 amino acids. Deletions cut 7 bases from V and 5 bases from J, with 12 bases between. Germline V lookup: CDR1 MDHEN, CDR2 SYDVKM.

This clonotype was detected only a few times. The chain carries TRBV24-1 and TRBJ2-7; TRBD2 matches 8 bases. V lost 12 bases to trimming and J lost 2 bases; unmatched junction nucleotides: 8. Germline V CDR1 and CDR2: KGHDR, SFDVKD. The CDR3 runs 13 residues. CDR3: CAVGGAATYEQYF. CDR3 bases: TGTGCCGTCGGGGGGGCAGCCACCTACGAGCAGTACTTC.

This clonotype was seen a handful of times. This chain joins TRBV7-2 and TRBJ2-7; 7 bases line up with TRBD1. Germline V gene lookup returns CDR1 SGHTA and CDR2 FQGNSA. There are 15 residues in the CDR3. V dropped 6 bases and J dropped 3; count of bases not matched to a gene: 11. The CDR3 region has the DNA TGTGCCAGCAGTTTGCCGGGACAGCTTTTCTACGAGCAGTACTTC. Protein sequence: CASSLPGQLFYEQYF.

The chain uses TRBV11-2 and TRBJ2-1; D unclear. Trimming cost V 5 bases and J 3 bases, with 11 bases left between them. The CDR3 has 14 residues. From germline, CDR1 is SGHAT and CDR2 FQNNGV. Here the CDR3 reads CASSALSHYNEQFF. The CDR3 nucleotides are TGTGCCAGCAGCGCCCTCTCCCACTACAATGAGCAGTTCTTC.

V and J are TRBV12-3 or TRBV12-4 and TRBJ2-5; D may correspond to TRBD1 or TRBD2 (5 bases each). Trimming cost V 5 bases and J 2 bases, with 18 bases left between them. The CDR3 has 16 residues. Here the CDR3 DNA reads TGTGCCAGCAGTCTCATTCGGGGCCTTCTTCAAGAGACCCAGTACTTC. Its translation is CASSLIRGLLQETQYF.

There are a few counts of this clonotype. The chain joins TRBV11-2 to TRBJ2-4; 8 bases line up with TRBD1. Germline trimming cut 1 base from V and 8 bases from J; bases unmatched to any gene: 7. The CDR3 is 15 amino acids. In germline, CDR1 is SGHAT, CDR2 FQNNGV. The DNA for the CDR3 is TGTGCCAGCAGCTTAGGGAGCAGGGGGCTTGACATTCAGTACTTC. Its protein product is CASSLGSRGLDIQYF.

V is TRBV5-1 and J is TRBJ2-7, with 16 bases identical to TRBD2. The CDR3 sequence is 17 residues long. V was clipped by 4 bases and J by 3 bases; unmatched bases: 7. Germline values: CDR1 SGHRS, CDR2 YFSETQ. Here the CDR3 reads CASSRGLAGGPNYEQYF. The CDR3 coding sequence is TGCGCCAGCAGCAGGGGACTAGCGGGAGGGCCTAACTACGAGCAGTACTTC.

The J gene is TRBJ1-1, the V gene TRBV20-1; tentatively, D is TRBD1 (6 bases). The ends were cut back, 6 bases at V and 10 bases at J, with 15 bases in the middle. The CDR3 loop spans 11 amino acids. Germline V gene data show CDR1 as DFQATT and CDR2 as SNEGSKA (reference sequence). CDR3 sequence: CSAEKEGGAFF. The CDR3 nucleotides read TGCAGTGCCGAGAAGGAGGGGGGAGCTTTCTTT.

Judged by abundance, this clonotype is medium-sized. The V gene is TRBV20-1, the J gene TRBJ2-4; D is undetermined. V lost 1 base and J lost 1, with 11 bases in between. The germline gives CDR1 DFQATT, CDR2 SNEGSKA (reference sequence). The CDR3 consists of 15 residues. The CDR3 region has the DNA TGCAGTGCTAGAGGGCTTGCGTTGGCCAAAAACATTCAGTACTTC. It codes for CSARGLALAKNIQYF.

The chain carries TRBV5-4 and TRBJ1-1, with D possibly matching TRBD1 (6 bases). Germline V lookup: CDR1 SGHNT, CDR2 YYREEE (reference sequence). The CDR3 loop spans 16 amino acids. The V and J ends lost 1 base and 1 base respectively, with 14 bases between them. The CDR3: CASSLSWGTPNTEAFF. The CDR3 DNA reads TGTGCCAGCAGCTTGAGTTGGGGGACACCGAACACTGAAGCTTTCTTT.

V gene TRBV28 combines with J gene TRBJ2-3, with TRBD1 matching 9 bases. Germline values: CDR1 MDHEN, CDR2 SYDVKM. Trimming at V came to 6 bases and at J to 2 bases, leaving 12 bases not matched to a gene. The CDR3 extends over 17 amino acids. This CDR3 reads CASSPLPGTGYTDTQYF. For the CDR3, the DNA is TGTGCCAGCAGCCCACTCCCCGGGACAGGGTACACAGATACGCAGTATTTT.

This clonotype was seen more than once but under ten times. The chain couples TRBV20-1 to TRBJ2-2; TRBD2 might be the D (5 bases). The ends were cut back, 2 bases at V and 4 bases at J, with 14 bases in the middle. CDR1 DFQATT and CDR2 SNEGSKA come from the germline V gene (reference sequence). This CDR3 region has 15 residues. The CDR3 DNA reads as TGCAGTGCTAGAAGTCGGGGAGCCTCCACCGGGGAGCTGTTTTTT. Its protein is CSARSRGASTGELFF.

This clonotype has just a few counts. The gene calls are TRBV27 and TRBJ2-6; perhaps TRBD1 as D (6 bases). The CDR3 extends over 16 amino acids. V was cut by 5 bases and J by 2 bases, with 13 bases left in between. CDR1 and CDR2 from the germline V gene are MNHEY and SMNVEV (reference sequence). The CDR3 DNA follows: TGTGCCAGCAGTGCGAACAGGGTAGCTGGGGCCAACGTCCTGACTTTC. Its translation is CASSANRVAGANVLTF.

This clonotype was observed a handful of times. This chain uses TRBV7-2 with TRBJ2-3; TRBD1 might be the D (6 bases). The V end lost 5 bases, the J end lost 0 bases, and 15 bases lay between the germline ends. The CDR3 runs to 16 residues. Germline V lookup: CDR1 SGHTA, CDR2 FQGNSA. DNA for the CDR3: TGTGCCAGCAGCACCTCGACAGGCACTAGCACAGATACGCAGTATTTT. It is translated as CASSTSTGTSTDTQYF.

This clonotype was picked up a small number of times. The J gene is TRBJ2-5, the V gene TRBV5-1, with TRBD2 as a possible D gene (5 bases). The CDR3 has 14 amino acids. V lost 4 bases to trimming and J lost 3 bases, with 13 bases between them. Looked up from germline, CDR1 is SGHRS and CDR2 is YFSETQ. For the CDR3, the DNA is TGCGCCAGCAGCGACTTTTCCGGGGAAGAGACCCAGTACTTC. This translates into CASSDFSGEETQYF.

The CDR3: CASSYGGPGSEQYF. For the CDR3, the DNA is TGTGCCAGCAGTTACGGCGGGCCAGGGTCCGAGCAGTACTTC. The V and J genes are TRBV6-2 or TRBV6-3 and TRBJ2-7, with D tentatively TRBD1 or TRBD2 (5 bases each). Per the germline V gene, CDR1 is MNHEY and CDR2 is SVGEGT. CDR3 length: 14 amino acids. Trimming removed 2 bases from V and 6 bases from J, with 14 bases in between.

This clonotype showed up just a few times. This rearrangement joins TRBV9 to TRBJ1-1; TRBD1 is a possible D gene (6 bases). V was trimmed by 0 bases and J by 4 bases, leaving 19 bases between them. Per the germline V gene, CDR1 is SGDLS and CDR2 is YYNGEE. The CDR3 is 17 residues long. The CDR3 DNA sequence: TGTGCCAGCAGCGTAGGCGGGGGGCGAGATATAGGCACTGAAGCTTTCTTT. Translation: CASSVGGGRDIGTEAFF. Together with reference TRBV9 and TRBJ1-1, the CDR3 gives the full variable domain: DSGVTQTPKHLITATGQRVTLRCSPRSGDLSVYWYQQSLDQGLQFLIQYYNGEERAKGNILERFSAQQFPDLHSELNLSSLELGDSALYFCASSVGGGRDIGTEAFFGQGTRLTVV.

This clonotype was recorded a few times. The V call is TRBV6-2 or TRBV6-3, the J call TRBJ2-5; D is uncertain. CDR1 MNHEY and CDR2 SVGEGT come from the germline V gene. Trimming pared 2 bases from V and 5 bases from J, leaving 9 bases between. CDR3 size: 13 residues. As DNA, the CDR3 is TGTGCCAGCAGTTACACAAATCCTGAGACCCAGTACTTC. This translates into CASSYTNPETQYF.

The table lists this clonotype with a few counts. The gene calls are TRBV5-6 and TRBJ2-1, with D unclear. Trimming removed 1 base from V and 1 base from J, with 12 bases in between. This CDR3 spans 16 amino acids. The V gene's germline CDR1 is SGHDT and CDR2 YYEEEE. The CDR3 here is CASSLFTSRSYNEQFF. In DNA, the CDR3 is TGTGCCAGCAGCTTGTTTACTTCCCGGTCCTACAATGAGCAGTTCTTC.

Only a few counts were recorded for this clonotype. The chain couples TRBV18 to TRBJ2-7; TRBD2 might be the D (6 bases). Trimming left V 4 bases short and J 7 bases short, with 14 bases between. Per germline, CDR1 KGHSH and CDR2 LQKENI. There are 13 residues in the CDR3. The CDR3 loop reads CASSRDSMSEQYF. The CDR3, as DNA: TGTGCCAGCTCACGGGACTCCATGTCTGAGCAGTACTTC.

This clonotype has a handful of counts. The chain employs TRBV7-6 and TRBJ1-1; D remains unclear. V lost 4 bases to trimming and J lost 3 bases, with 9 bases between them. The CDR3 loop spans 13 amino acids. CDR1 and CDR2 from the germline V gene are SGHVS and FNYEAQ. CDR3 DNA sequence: TGTGCCAGCAGCTCCCAGGAGTACACTGAAGCTTTCTTT. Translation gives CASSSQEYTEAFF.

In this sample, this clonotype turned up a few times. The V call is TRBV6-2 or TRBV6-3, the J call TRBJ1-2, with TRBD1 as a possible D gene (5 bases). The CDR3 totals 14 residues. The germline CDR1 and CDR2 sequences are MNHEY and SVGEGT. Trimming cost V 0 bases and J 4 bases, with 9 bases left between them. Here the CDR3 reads CASSYSGTVYGYTF. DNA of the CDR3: TGTGCCAGCAGTTACTCAGGGACGGTCTATGGCTACACCTTC.

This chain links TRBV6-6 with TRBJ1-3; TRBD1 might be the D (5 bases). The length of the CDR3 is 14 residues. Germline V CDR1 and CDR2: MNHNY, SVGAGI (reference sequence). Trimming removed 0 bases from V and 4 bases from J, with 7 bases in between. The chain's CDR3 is CASSYSSGGNTIYF. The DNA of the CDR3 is TGTGCCAGCAGTTACTCGTCAGGGGGAAACACCATATATTTT.

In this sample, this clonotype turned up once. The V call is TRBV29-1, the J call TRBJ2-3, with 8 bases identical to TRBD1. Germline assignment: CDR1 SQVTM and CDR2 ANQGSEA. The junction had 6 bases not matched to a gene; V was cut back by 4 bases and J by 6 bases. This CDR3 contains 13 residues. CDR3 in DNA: TGCAGCGTTGCCAAAGGGACAGGTGATACGCAGTATTTT. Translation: CSVAKGTGDTQYF.

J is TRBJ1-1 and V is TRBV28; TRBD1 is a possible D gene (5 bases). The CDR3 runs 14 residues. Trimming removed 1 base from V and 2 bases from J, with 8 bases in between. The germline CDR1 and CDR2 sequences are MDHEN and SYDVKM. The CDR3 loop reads CASSLYRINTEAFF. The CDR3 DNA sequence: TGTGCCAGCAGTTTATACAGGATCAACACTGAAGCTTTCTTT.

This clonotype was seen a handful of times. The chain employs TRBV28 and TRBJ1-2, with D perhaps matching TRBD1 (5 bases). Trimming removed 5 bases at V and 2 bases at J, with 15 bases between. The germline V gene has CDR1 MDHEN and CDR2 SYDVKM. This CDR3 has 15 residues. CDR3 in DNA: TGTGCCAGCAGTCCATGGGGGACGGAGAACTATGGCTACACCTTC. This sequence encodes CASSPWGTENYGYTF.